A selection of T cell receptor beta chains follows, all from one sample in a study of tumor-infiltrating lymphocytes in primary liver carcinoma. MiXCR, applied by TCRdb to the multiplex PCR reads, yields one record per CDR3 protein. This sample has some 190,000 distinct CDR3 sequences, with 50% to 75% found just once. The sequenced material came from peripheral blood. All receptors come from a man aged 35-49 years with primary liver carcinoma and hepatitis B virus infection. The CDR3 runs from the conserved cysteine through the conserved F or W. The order of the fields is clone size, J gene, V gene, D gene, CDR3 protein, CDR3 DNA. A D gene is named only where the DNA matches it firmly. A clone size is listed for some rows: how often the clone was seen (once, few, many), or a class if it is expanded.

>many|TRBJ2-5|TRBV11-2|-
CASSLTTGSGETQYF
TGTGCCAGCAGTCTTACGACAGGATCGGGGGAGACCCAGTACTTC
>-|TRBJ2-1|TRBV11-2|-
CAGSLLGHEQFF
TGTGCCGGCAGCTTACTAGGGCATGAGCAGTTCTTC
>-|TRBJ1-1|TRBV6-5|TRBD1
CASSRTGEASF
TGTGCCAGCAGCCGGACAGGGGAAGCTTCCTTT
>-|TRBJ2-5|TRBV11-2|-
CASNLGLAVGQETQYF
TGTGCCAGCAACTTAGGGCTAGCAGTGGGCCAAGAGACCCAGTACTTC
>few|TRBJ1-5|TRBV13|-
CASSSRAVGNQPQHF
TGTGCCAGCAGCTCCCGAGCAGTTGGCAATCAGCCCCAGCATTTT
>few|TRBJ2-3|TRBV6-2/TRBV6-3|TRBD1
CATSSRTGGTDTQYF
TGTGCCACCTCTTCCAGGACAGGGGGCACAGATACGCAGTATTTT
>many|TRBJ2-7|TRBV11-2|TRBD1
CASSLEPTGGEQYF
TGTGCCAGCAGCTTAGAGCCGACAGGGGGCGAGCAGTACTTC
>many|TRBJ2-3|TRBV6-6|-
CASSYVGDGTDTQYF
TGTGCCAGCAGTTACGTCGGGGACGGCACAGATACGCAGTATTTT
>-|TRBJ1-2|TRBV4-2|-
CASSQEKGEGYTF
TGTGCCAGCAGCCAAGAGAAGGGAGAAGGCTACACCTTC
>-|TRBJ2-7|TRBV11-2|-
CTSSPTTVYEQYF
TGTACCAGCAGCCCGACTACAGTTTACGAGCAGTACTTC
>-|TRBJ2-1|TRBV6-1|-
CASNIGNEQFF
TGTGCCAGCAATATCGGGAATGAGCAGTTCTTC
>-|TRBJ2-1|TRBV11-3|TRBD1
CAGSLGDRERNEQFF
TGTGCCGGCAGCTTGGGGGACAGGGAGCGGAATGAGCAGTTCTTC
>few|TRBJ2-5|TRBV5-4|TRBD2
CASSSGLAGQETQYF
TGTGCCAGCAGCTCGGGACTAGCGGGTCAAGAGACCCAGTACTTC
>many|TRBJ2-3|TRBV11-2|-
CASSLAGLALPRDTQYF
TGTGCCAGCAGCTTAGCGGGCCTAGCGCTCCCCCGAGATACGCAGTATTTT
>-|TRBJ2-3|TRBV6-6|-
CASSNDAGGTQYF
TGTGCCAGCAGTAACGACGCCGGGGGTACGCAGTATTTT
>-|TRBJ2-5|TRBV4-1|-
CASSQPIQGRGETQYF
TGCGCCAGCAGCCAGCCAATTCAGGGGCGCGGAGAGACCCAGTACTTC
>-|TRBJ2-3|TRBV11-2|-
CASGRPGLGTDTQYF
TGTGCCAGCGGACGCCCAGGGCTTGGCACAGATACGCAGTATTTT